The source of this T cell receptor beta chain is a study of blood T cells in healthy people across ages. Whole-study findings and limits: CMV status of donors was unknown, possibly confounding expanded clonotype changes. TCR beta diversity correlated strongly with naive T cell percentage. Comparison with aged donors showed that long-lived donors had more naive CD4+ cells and higher diversity.

A second PCR of 7 to 11 cycles used a sample-barcoded 5' primer and a J-beta primer mix. CDR3-containing paired-end reads numbering at least 2.5 million came from each sample. TCRdb recomputed calls from the 5' RACE reads with MiXCR, one row per CDR3 protein. The table lists about 1.6 million distinct CDR3 sequences, around 35% of them singletons. This clonotype was found many times. As yet, its antigen is unknown. This receptor was identified in a woman between 25 and 40 years old in good health. The sequenced material came from blood.

This chain's CDR3 is CASSPSGVWNEQFF. CDR3 in DNA: TGTGCCAGCAGTCCTAGCGGGGTGTGGAATGAGCAGTTCTTC. The V call is TRBV12-3 or TRBV12-4, the J call TRBJ2-1, with 9 bases matching TRBD2. The CDR3 is 14 amino acids. The trim removed 5 bases at V and 7 bases at J, leaving 6 bases unmatched.